A single sample gave rise to the 15 T cell receptor beta chains below, sequenced in a study of blood T cells in healthy people across ages. Primers used in a second PCR of about 7 to 12 cycles were a sample-barcoded 5' primer and a J-beta primer mix. TCRdb processed the 5' RACE reads anew with MiXCR; each CDR3 protein has one entry. The sample shows 630,000 or so distinct CDR3 sequences, less than 35% of them seen only once. The specimen was blood. These receptors were collected from a woman of 80 years or more in good health.

This clonotype was seen at least ten times. The chain couples TRBV7-6 to TRBJ2-5; 11 bases fit TRBD2. J was trimmed by 0 bases and V by 2 bases; bases with no gene match: 5. Per the germline V gene, CDR1 is SGHVS and CDR2 is FNYEAQ. The CDR3 is 17 residues long. The chain's CDR3 is CASSLLAGGSYQETQYF. As DNA, the CDR3 is TGTGCCAGCAGCTTACTAGCGGGGGGTTCGTACCAAGAGACCCAGTACTTC.

This clonotype showed up many times. Given a much more abundant clone one base away, this may be a read error. The rearrangement links TRBV20-1 to TRBJ2-1; TRBD2 matches at 10 bases. The J call may be mistaken, given a closer DNA end match to TRBJ2-7. This CDR3 is 14 amino acids long. Germline V gives CDR1 DFQATT, CDR2 SNEGSKA (reference sequence). CDR3 in amino acids: CSAHTSGNYNEQYF. In nucleotides, the CDR3 is TGCAGTGCTCATACTAGCGGGAATTACAATGAGCAGTACTTC.

At least ten counts were recorded for this clonotype. The chain uses TRBV20-1 and TRBJ2-1; 14 bases are shared with TRBD2. The CDR3 totals 19 residues. V was clipped by 0 bases and J by 4 bases; unmatched bases: 11. Germline CDR1 reads DFQATT; CDR2 reads SNEGSKA (reference sequence). The CDR3 here is CSARDARTSGGKQYNEQFF. The CDR3 nucleotides read TGCAGTGCTAGAGACGCCCGGACTAGCGGGGGGAAACAATACAATGAGCAGTTCTTC.

This clonotype was observed at least ten times. The V and J genes are TRBV2 and TRBJ2-7; D assignment may be TRBD1 or TRBD2 (5 bases each). The CDR3 has 13 residues. Germline values: CDR1 SNHLY, CDR2 FYNNEI. The V end was cut by 6 bases, the J end by 2 bases, with 11 bases between. This chain's CDR3 is CASSREITYEQYF. DNA for the CDR3: TGTGCCAGCAGCAGGGAGATTACCTACGAGCAGTACTTC.

V is TRBV27 and J is TRBJ2-7; D may correspond to TRBD1 or TRBD2 (5 bases each). Trimming cost V 5 bases and J 2 bases, with 19 bases left between them. The CDR3 consists of 16 residues. Per germline, CDR1 MNHEY and CDR2 SMNVEV (reference sequence). CDR3: CASSPYSYGATYEQYF. The CDR3 DNA reads TGTGCCAGCAGTCCATATAGTTACGGGGCGACCTACGAGCAGTACTTC.

The chain couples TRBV12-3 or TRBV12-4 to TRBJ2-1, with D perhaps TRBD2 (6 bases). The germline V and J ends were trimmed by 7 bases and 10 bases, with 20 bases remaining between them. The CDR3 consists of 14 residues. CDR3 nucleotides: TGTGCCAGCACTGAGGGACTGCGGGCGCTAGAGCAGTTCTTC. Translating it yields CASTEGLRALEQFF.

This clonotype has more than one count but fewer than ten. The chain couples TRBV9 to TRBJ2-5; weak D call: TRBD2 (6 bases). The V and J ends lost 4 bases and 7 bases respectively, with 20 bases between them. Germline V gene data show CDR1 as SGDLS and CDR2 as YYNGEE. The CDR3 consists of 15 residues. CDR3 nucleotide sequence: TGTGCCAGCAGCCTTGGGGGGACTTTAGGTTCGACCCAGTACTTC. Residues: CASSLGGTLGSTQYF.

This clonotype has more than one count but fewer than ten. The chain joins TRBV12-3 or TRBV12-4 to TRBJ2-2; TRBD2 matches 7 bases. CDR3 length equals 15 residues. Trimming took 5 bases from V and 1 from J; bases not matched to a gene: 4. CDR3 region: CASSQTSLNTGELFF. The CDR3 bases are TGTGCCAGCAGTCAGACTAGCTTGAACACCGGGGAGCTGTTTTTT.

This clonotype was picked up many times. The chain carries TRBV20-1 and TRBJ1-4; D gene unclear. The CDR3 is made up of 15 amino acids. Germline V gene lookup returns CDR1 DFQATT and CDR2 SNEGSKA (reference sequence). V gave up 0 bases and J gave up 4 bases, with 12 bases separating them. This chain's CDR3 is CSARDKEGYNEKLFF. The CDR3 nucleotides are TGCAGTGCTAGAGATAAGGAAGGATATAATGAAAAACTGTTTTTT.

This clonotype turned up a few times. The V and J genes are TRBV6-1 and TRBJ1-5; 7 nucleotides align to TRBD1. Trimming at V came to 8 bases and at J to 0 bases, leaving 4 bases not matched to a gene. The CDR3 is 14 amino acids. Per germline, CDR1 MNHNS and CDR2 SASEGT. This chain's CDR3 is CASGQEVSNQPQHF. The CDR3 DNA reads as TGTGCCAGCGGACAGGAGGTTAGCAATCAGCCCCAGCATTTT.

This clonotype was seen ten or more times. Possible read error: a much larger clone is one base away. The J gene is TRBJ2-1, the V gene TRBV20-1; TRBD1 aligns across 11 bases. CDR1 and CDR2 (germline): DFQATT, SNEGSKA (reference sequence). The junction had 9 bases not matched to a gene; V was cut back by 4 bases and J by 7 bases. The CDR3 is made up of 15 amino acids. The CDR3 sequence: CSATVGTGGWNEQFF. The CDR3 DNA reads as TGCAGTGCTACAGTGGGGACAGGGGGTTGGAATGAGCAGTTCTTC.

Points on this clonotype: This may arise from a read error, as a much more abundant clone is one base away. The CDR3 sequence: CASSQDALQGAVAFF. The CDR3 nucleotides read TGTGCCAGCAGCCAAGACGCGCTACAAGGGGCGGTAGCTTTCTTT. The V and J genes are TRBV4-2 and TRBJ1-1; tentative D call: TRBD1 (5 bases). Looked up from germline, CDR1 is LGHNA and CDR2 is YNFKEQ. Between the trimmed V and J ends, which lost 0 bases and 10 bases, there was a span of 18 bases. The CDR3 spans 15 residues.

V and J are TRBV29-1 and TRBJ2-4, with 9 bases fitting TRBD1. TRBJ2-5 matches the DNA end more closely, so the J call is doubtful. Germline V gene lookup returns CDR1 SQVTM and CDR2 ANQGSEA. The CDR3 spans 12 residues. The CDR3 nucleotides read TGCAGCGTTGGGGACAGGGTCGAGACCCAGTACTTC. It yields the protein CSVGDRVETQYF.

This clonotype was seen repeatedly, ten times or more. The rearrangement uses TRBV3-1 and TRBJ2-5; D is possibly TRBD2 (5 bases). CDR1 and CDR2 (germline): LGHDT, YNNKEL (reference sequence). V lost 1 base and J lost 2, with 8 bases in between. There are 14 residues in the CDR3. In DNA, the CDR3 is TGTGCCAGCAGCCAAGGGCGCGGGCAAGAGACCCAGTACTTC. It specifies CASSQGRGQETQYF.

This clonotype turned up a few times. The gene calls are TRBV15 and TRBJ1-4; no reliable D call. Trimming shortened V by 0 bases and J by 0 bases, and 8 bases separated the two germline ends. CDR3 length: 16 amino acids. In germline, CDR1 is LNHNV, CDR2 YYDKDF (reference sequence). CDR3 loop: CATSRDRAATNEKLFF. In DNA, the CDR3 is TGTGCCACCAGCAGAGATAGGGCTGCAACTAATGAAAAACTGTTTTTT.